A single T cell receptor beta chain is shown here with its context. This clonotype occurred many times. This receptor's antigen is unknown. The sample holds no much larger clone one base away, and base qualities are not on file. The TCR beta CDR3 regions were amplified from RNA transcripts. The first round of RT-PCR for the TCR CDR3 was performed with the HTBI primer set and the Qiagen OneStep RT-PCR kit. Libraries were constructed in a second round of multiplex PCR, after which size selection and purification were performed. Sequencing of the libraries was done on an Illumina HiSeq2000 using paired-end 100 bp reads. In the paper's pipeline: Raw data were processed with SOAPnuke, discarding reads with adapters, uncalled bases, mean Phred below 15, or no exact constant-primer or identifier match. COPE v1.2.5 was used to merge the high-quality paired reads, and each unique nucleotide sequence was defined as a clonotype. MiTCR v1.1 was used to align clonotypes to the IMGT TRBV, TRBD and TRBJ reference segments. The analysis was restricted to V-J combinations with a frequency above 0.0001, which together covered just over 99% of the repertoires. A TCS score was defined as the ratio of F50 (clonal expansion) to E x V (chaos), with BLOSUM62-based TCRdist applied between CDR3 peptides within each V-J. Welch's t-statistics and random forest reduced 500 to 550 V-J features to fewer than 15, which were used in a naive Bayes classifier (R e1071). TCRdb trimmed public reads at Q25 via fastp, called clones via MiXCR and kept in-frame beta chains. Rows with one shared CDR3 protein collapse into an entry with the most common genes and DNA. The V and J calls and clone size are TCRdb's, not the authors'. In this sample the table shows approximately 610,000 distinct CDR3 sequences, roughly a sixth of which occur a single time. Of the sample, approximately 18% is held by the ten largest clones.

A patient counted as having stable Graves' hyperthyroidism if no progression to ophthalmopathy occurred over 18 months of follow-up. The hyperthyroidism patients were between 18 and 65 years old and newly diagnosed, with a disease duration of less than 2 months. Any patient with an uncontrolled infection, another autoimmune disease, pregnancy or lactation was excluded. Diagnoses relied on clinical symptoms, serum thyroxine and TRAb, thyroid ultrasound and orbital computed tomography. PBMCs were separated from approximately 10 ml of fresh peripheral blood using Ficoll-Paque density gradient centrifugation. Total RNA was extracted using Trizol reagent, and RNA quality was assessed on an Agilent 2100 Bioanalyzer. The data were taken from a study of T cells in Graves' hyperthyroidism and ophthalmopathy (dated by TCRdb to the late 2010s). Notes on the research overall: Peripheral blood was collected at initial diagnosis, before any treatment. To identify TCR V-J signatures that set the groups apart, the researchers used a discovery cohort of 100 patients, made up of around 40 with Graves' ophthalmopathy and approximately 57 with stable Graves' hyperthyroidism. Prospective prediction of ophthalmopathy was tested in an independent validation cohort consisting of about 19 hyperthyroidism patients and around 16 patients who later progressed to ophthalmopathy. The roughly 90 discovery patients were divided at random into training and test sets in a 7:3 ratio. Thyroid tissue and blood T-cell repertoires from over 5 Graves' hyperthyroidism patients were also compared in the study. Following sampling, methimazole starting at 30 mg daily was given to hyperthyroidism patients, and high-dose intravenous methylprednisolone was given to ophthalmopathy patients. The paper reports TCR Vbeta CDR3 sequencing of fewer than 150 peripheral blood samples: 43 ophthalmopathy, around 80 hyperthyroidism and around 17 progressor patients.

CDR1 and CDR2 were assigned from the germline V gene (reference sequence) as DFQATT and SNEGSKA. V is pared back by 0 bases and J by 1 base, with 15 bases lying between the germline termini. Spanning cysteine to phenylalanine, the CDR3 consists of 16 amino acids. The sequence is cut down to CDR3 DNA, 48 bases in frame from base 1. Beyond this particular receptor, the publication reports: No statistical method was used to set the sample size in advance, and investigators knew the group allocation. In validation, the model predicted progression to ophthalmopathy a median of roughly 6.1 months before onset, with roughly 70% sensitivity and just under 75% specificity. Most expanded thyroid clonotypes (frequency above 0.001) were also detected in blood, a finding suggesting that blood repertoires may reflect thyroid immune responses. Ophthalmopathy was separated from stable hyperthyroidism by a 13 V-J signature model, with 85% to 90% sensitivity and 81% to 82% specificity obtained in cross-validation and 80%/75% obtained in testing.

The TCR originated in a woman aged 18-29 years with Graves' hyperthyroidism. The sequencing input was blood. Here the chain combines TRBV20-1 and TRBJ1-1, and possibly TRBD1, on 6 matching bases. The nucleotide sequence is TGCAGTGCTAGAGAGGGAGACAGGTGGGGGAACACTGAAGCTTTCTTT. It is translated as CSAREGDRWGNTEAFF.